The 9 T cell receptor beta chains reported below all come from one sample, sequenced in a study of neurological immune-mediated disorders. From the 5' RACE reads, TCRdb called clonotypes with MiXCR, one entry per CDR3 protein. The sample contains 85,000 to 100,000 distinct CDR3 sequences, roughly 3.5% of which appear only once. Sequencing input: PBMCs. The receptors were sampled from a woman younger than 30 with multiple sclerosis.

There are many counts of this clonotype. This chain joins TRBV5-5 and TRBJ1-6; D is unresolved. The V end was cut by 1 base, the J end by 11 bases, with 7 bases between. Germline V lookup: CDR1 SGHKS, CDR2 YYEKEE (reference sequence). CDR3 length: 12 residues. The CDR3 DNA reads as TGTGCCAGCAGCTTGTTGAGGCCACCCCTCCACTTT. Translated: CASSLLRPPLHF.

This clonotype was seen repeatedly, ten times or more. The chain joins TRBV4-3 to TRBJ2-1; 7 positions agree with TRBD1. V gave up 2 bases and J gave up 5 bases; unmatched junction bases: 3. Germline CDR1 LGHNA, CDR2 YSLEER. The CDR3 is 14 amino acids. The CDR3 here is CASSQRDRDNEQFF. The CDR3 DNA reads TGCGCCAGCAGCCAACGCGACAGGGACAATGAGCAGTTCTTC.

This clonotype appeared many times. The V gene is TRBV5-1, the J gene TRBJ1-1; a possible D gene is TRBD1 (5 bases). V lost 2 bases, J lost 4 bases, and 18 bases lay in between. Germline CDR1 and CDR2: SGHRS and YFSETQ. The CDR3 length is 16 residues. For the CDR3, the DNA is TGCGCCAGCAGCTTACATCGGACGGGGCCGGGCACTGAAGCTTTCTTT. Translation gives CASSLHRTGPGTEAFF.

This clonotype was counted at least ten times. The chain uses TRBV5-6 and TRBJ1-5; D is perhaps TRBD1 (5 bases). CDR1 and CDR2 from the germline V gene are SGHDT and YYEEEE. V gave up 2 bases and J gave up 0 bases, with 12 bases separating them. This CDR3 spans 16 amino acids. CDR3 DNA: TGTGCCAGCAGCTTCGGAGACAGTTATAGCAATCAGCCCCAGCATTTT. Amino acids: CASSFGDSYSNQPQHF.

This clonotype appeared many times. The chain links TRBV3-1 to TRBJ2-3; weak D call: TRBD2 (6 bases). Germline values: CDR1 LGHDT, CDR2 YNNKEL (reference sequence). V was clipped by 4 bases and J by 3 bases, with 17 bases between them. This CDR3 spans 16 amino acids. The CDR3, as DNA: TGTGCCAGCAGCCGAGGGCGGCGGGGCATGACAGATACGCAGTATTTT. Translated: CASSRGRRGMTDTQYF.

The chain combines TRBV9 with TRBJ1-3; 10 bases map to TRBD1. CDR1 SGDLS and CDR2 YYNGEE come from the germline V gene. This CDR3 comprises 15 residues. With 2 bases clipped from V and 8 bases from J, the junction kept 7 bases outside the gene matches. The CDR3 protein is CASSVGQGSSYTIYF. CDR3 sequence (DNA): TGTGCCAGCAGCGTGGGACAGGGGAGCTCCTACACCATATATTTT.

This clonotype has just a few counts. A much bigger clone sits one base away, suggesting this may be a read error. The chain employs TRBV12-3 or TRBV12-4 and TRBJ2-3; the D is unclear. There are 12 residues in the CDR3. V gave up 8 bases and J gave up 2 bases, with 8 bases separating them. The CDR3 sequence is CASSHNTDTQYF. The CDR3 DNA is TGTGCCAGCTCACATAACACAGATACGCAGTATTTT.

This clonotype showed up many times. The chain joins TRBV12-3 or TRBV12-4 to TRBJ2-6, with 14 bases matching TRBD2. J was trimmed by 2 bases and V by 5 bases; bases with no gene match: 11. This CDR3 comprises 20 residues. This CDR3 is CASSQGLAGASPPGANVLTF. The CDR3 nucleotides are TGTGCCAGCAGTCAGGGACTAGCGGGAGCAAGTCCCCCTGGGGCCAACGTCCTGACTTTC.

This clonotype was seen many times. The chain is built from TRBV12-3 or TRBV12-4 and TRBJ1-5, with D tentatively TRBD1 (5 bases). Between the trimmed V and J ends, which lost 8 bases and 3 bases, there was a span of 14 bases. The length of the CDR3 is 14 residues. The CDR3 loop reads CASGGGWINQPQHF. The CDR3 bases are TGTGCCAGCGGGGGGGGGTGGATCAATCAGCCCCAGCATTTT.